This is a list of T cell receptor beta chains from one sample in a study of Graves' ophthalmopathy and Graves' hyperthyroidism. TCRdb analysed the multiplex PCR reads with MiXCR anew, one entry per CDR3 protein. This table has roughly 1.1 million distinct CDR3 sequences, about 36% appearing once. Sequenced sample: peripheral blood or thyroid tissue (not recorded which). Receptors were obtained from an adult man with Graves' hyperthyroidism. The CDR3 runs from the conserved cysteine through the conserved F or W. The D gene is left open where the match is weak.

-,TRBJ1-6,TRBV7-2,CASSLLEANSPLHF
TRBD1,TRBJ1-2,TRBV18,CASRGQGANYGYTF
-,TRBJ2-7,TRBV10-2,CTSSIKLLEQYF
-,TRBJ1-1,TRBV19,CASSELYTEAFF
-,TRBJ2-5,TRBV7-6,CASSPRPLATGETQYF
TRBD1,TRBJ1-2,TRBV5-6,CASSFGTGGRSNYGYTF
-,TRBJ1-2,TRBV29-1,CSVEDRLSSGDYGYTF
-,TRBJ2-5,TRBV4-1,CASSQVLSTGEETQYF
-,TRBJ2-5,TRBV25-1,CASMGDQETQYF
-,TRBJ1-6,TRBV7-8,CASSLGVSNQPLHF
TRBD1,TRBJ1-6,TRBV20-1,CSARANRGNSPLHF
-,TRBJ2-5,TRBV12-3/TRBV12-4,CANKNQGSQETQYF
-,TRBJ1-2,TRBV29-1,CSSPPLRERGYTF
-,TRBJ1-6,TRBV5-4,CASSPEASSNSPLHF
-,TRBJ1-2,TRBV30,CAWSRTPDHYGYTF
-,TRBJ1-1,TRBV30,CAWKGTTEAFF
TRBD1,TRBJ1-6,TRBV13,CASSLTTGANSPLHF
-,TRBJ2-7,TRBV10-3,CAIRDSSPTRDVPYEQYF
TRBD1,TRBJ1-2,TRBV2,CASRGQGMAYGYTF
TRBD1,TRBJ2-5,TRBV5-1,CASSGPAGTGGDETQYF